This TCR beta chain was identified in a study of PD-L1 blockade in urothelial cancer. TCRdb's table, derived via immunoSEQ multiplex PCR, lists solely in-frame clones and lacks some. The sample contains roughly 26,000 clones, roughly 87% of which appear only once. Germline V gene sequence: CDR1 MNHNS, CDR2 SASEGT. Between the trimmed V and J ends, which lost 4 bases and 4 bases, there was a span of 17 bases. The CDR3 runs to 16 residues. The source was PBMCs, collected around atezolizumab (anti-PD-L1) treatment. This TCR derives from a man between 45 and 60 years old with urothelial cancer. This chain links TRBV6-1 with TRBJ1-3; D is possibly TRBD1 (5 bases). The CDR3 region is CASSGLQGVRGNTIYF. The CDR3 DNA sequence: TGTGCCAGCAGTGGACTTCAGGGTGTTCGAGGAAACACCATATATTTT.